Shown below are 20 T cell receptor beta chains from a single sample sequenced in a study of glioma-infiltrating T cells. The iRepertoire nested amplicon-rescue multiplex PCR amplified TCR alpha and beta CDR3s from RNA. TCRdb ran MiXCR on the multiplex PCR reads and lists one entry per CDR3 protein. The data show about 130,000 distinct CDR3 sequences, about 25% seen once. Sample: glioma tissue, nonneoplastic brain tissue, or PBMCs (not recorded which). These receptors were collected from a human donor with low-grade glioma or glioblastoma, undergoing nonglioma brain surgery, or in good health (not recorded which).

The rearrangement uses TRBV6-4 and TRBJ1-1, with TRBD1 matching over 12 bases. The CDR3 sequence is 15 residues long. CDR1 MRHNA and CDR2 SNTAGT come from the germline V gene. The trim removed 2 bases at V and 5 bases at J, leaving 3 bases unmatched. CDR3 sequence reads: CASSDGTGGNTEAFF. The DNA for the CDR3 is TGTGCCAGCAGTGACGGGACAGGGGGCAATACTGAAGCTTTCTTT.

The chain couples TRBV29-1 to TRBJ1-2; 10 bases fit TRBD1. This CDR3 spans 15 amino acids. The germline V gene encodes CDR1 SQVTM and CDR2 ANQGSEA. With V trimmed by 5 bases and J by 7 bases, 13 bases remained unmatched. DNA for the CDR3: TGCAGCGTTCAATCCCCGGGACAGGGGTATATTGGCTACACCTTC. Its protein is CSVQSPGQGYIGYTF. The whole variable domain, filled in from reference TRBV29-1 and TRBJ1-2, reads SAVISQKPSRDICQRGTSLTIQCQVDSQVTMMFWYRQQPGQSLTLIATANQGSEATYESGFVIDKFPISRPNLTFSTLTVSNMSPEDSSIYLCSVQSPGQGYIGYTFGSGTRLTVV.

This clonotype was seen more than once but under ten times. The chain employs TRBV29-1 and TRBJ1-6; 9 bases fit TRBD1. From germline, CDR1 is SQVTM and CDR2 ANQGSEA. V lost 4 bases, J lost 10 bases, and 5 bases stayed unmatched. The CDR3 is 13 residues long. The CDR3 reads CSVAPGQGSPLHF. Here the CDR3 DNA reads TGCAGCGTTGCTCCGGGACAGGGATCACCCCTCCACTTT.

This clonotype was detected ten times or more. The chain couples TRBV27 to TRBJ2-5; TRBD2 aligns across 8 bases. The J segment lost 2 bases and the V segment lost 2 bases, leaving 10 bases of the junction unmatched. The CDR3 covers 17 residues. Germline CDR1 MNHEY, CDR2 SMNVEV (reference sequence). DNA of the CDR3: TGTGCCAGCAGTTTAAGGGGGACTAGACAAACTCAAGAGACCCAGTACTTC. Its translation is CASSLRGTRQTQETQYF.

By share of the sample, this clonotype is medium-sized. V is TRBV20-1 and J is TRBJ2-5; 10 nucleotides align to TRBD2. The CDR3 consists of 15 residues. The V gene's germline CDR1 is DFQATT and CDR2 SNEGSKA (reference sequence). The ends lost 6 bases at V and 5 bases at J; junction bases unmatched: 12. The CDR3 nucleotides are TGCAGTGCCGCTCCAAGCGGGGGGGCATTTGAGACCCAGTACTTC. Translating it yields CSAAPSGGAFETQYF.

This clonotype was seen at least ten times. The chain joins TRBV20-1 to TRBJ1-1, with D possibly TRBD1 on 6 matching bases. Trimming took off 6 bases at V and 3 bases at J, with 29 bases between the two ends. The CDR3 totals 18 residues. Germline loops: CDR1 DFQATT, CDR2 SNEGSKA (reference sequence). The CDR3 DNA is TGCAGTGCCGGAGGCGGGGGACATCTGTCAACTTTGGACACTGAAGCTTTCTTT. Amino acid sequence: CSAGGGGHLSTLDTEAFF.

Worth noting for this clonotype: Just one base apart from a much larger clone, this may be a read error. The chain carries TRBV27 and TRBJ2-3, with 7 bases identical to TRBD2. The germline CDR1 and CDR2 sequences are MNHEY and SMNVEV (reference sequence). The CDR3 loop spans 15 amino acids. CDR3 residues: CASRFRGLSTDAQYF. DNA of the CDR3: TGTGCCAGCAGATTTCGGGGACTAAGCACAGATGCGCAGTATTTT.

V usage is TRBV4-1 and J usage is TRBJ1-1; D uncertain. The CDR3 extends over 13 amino acids. Germline V gene data show CDR1 as MGHRA and CDR2 as YSYEKL. The V and J ends lost 0 bases and 10 bases respectively, with 12 bases between them. As DNA, the CDR3 is TGCGCCAGCAGCCAAGATTCAGTCCTGGTAGCTTTCTTT. It translates to CASSQDSVLVAFF.

The chain links TRBV12-3 or TRBV12-4 to TRBJ1-3; TRBD1 matches at 7 bases. This CDR3 has 17 amino acids. The V segment lost 1 base and the J segment 2 bases; nucleotides outside the gene matches: 8. The CDR3 nucleotides are TGTGCCAGCAGTTTAGAGACAGGGTTATCTGCTGGAAACACCATATATTTT. Amino acids: CASSLETGLSAGNTIYF.

This clonotype was found a few times. V usage is TRBV28 and J usage is TRBJ2-7; D possibly matches TRBD1 or TRBD2 (5 bases each). Germline lookup yields CDR1 MDHEN and CDR2 SYDVKM. Trimming took 5 bases from V and 4 from J, leaving 6 bases between them. This CDR3 has 11 residues. The CDR3 DNA reads as TGTGCCAGCAGTGGGGGATACGAGCAGTACGTC. Its protein product is CASSGGYEQYV.

This clonotype has a handful of counts. This chain uses TRBV4-1 with TRBJ1-1; D is unresolved. V lost 3 bases and J lost 5, with 16 bases in between. CDR1 and CDR2 from the germline V gene are MGHRA and YSYEKL. The CDR3 loop spans 15 amino acids. The CDR3 DNA sequence: TGCGCCAGCAGCCAGGGTCCACGGATAGATACTGAAGCTTTCTTT. This codes for CASSQGPRIDTEAFF.

This rearrangement joins TRBV11-2 to TRBJ2-1; tentatively, D is TRBD1 or TRBD2 (6 bases each). Trimming removed 2 bases from V and 9 bases from J, with 17 bases in between. Germline V gene sequence: CDR1 SGHAT, CDR2 FQNNGV. This CDR3 comprises 15 residues. The CDR3 spells CASSLSWGADVEQFF. CDR3 nucleotides: TGTGCCAGCAGCTTATCGTGGGGGGCGGACGTTGAGCAGTTCTTC.

This clonotype was seen at least ten times. V and J are TRBV6-4 and TRBJ2-7; TRBD2 matches 9 bases. CDR1 and CDR2 (germline): MRHNA, SNTAGT. The ends lost 7 bases at V and 11 bases at J; junction bases unmatched: 9. The CDR3 has 12 residues. The CDR3 DNA reads TGTGCCAGCACCTGGAAGACTAGCGGAAAGTACGTC. This encodes CASTWKTSGKYV.

This clonotype has a single count. Given a much more abundant clone one base away, this may be a read error. The chain uses TRBV6-6 and TRBJ1-1; TRBD1 matches 7 bases. The CDR3 has 15 residues. CDR1 and CDR2 from the germline V gene are MNHNY and SVGAGI (reference sequence). The CDR3 protein is CAGSRQGNLGTEAFF. The DNA for the CDR3 is TGTGCCGGCAGTCGACAGGGTAACCTGGGCACTGAAGCTTTCTTT.

This clonotype was found many times. The chain has TRBV7-2 and TRBJ1-2; TRBD1 is a possible D gene (5 bases). This CDR3 has 13 amino acids. Trimming cost V 5 bases and J 5 bases, with 12 bases left between them. Looked up from germline, CDR1 is SGHTA and CDR2 is FQGNSA. DNA of the CDR3: TGTGCCAGCAGCCAAGAGCAGGGATATGGCTACACCTTC. It yields the protein CASSQEQGYGYTF.

Comments on this clonotype: The junction departs from the called germline gene at one end, perhaps through a read error. V usage is TRBV6-1 and J usage is TRBJ1-2, with D perhaps TRBD1 (5 bases). Germline V gene lookup returns CDR1 MNHNS and CDR2 SASEGT. The length of the CDR3 is 14 residues. The CDR3 is CAISERQQSYGYTF. DNA for the CDR3: TGTGCCATCAGTGAGCGACAGCAAAGCTATGGCTACACCTTC.

The chain is built from TRBV7-9 and TRBJ1-5; D remains ambiguous. V was shortened by 8 bases and J by 3 bases, with 20 bases between the two germline ends. The CDR3 has 16 residues. CDR1 is SEHNR, CDR2 FQNEAQ, per germline (reference sequence). This CDR3 reads CASDIPGPVFNQPQHF. The DNA of the CDR3 is TGTGCCAGCGACATTCCAGGTCCAGTCTTCAATCAGCCCCAGCATTTT. Based on the CDR3 plus reference TRBV7-9 and TRBJ1-5, the full variable domain is DTGVSQNPRHKITKRGQNVTFRCDPISEHNRLYWYRQTLGQGPEFLTYFQNEAQLEKSRLLSDRFSAERPKGSFSTLEIQRTEQGDSAMYLCASDIPGPVFNQPQHFGDGTRLSIL.

V and J are TRBV6-1 and TRBJ2-1; a weak D match, TRBD1 (8 bases). From germline, CDR1 is MNHNS and CDR2 SASEGT. V lost 6 bases and J 5 bases, leaving 17 bases between the germline ends. CDR3 length equals 15 residues. CDR3 sequence (DNA): TGTGCCAGCAGATTACAGGGGGGGATAAACAATGAGCAGTTCTTC. Residues: CASRLQGGINNEQFF.

This clonotype was recorded a few times. The rearrangement uses TRBV12-3 or TRBV12-4 and TRBJ2-3; TRBD1 agrees at 8 bases. J gave up 3 bases and V 6 bases, and 5 bases lay outside the gene matches. This CDR3 is 14 amino acids long. Here the CDR3 reads CASSAGQGTDTQYF. The CDR3 bases are TGTGCCAGCAGCGCAGGACAGGGAACAGATACGCAGTATTTT.

This clonotype was seen only a few times. V and J are TRBV4-1 and TRBJ2-1; 10 nucleotides align to TRBD1. This CDR3 is built from 15 residues. CDR1 MGHRA and CDR2 YSYEKL come from the germline V gene. V was pared by 8 bases and J by 1 base, with 5 bases of the junction left unmatched. CDR3 DNA: TGCGCCAGCTGCGGGGGACAGGGGTCCTACAATGAGCAGTTCTTC. Encoded protein: CASCGGQGSYNEQFF.